The 26 T cell receptor beta chains below were found in one sample sequenced in a study of shared T cell receptors in the human thymus. Here immunoSEQ multiplex PCR was the method, and the copy in TCRdb shows in-frame clones only, minus some. Of some 660,000 clones in the sample, approximately 87% are singletons; the top ten hold approximately 0.0097%. The same sample was also studied in work on human thymus T cells.

Sequencing used thymocytes. The receptors derive from a boy under three years old with a congenital heart defect.

This clone appeared once. The chain joins TRBV7-6 to TRBJ1-4, with no clear D. The CDR3 runs to 14 residues. The V gene's germline CDR1 is SGHVS and CDR2 FNYEAQ. Deletions cut 1 base from V and 4 bases from J, with 7 bases between. The CDR3 loop is CASSLVQHNEKLFF. DNA for the CDR3: TGTGCCAGCAGCTTAGTACAGCATAATGAAAAACTGTTTTTT.

J is TRBJ1-4 and V is TRBV7-2; no clear D. The CDR3 runs to 14 residues. CDR1 and CDR2 from the germline V gene are SGHTA and FQGNSA. The V end lost 1 base, the J end lost 7 bases, and 10 bases lay between the germline ends. This CDR3 reads CASSLERPPEKLFF. The CDR3 bases are TGTGCCAGCAGCTTAGAGAGGCCGCCTGAAAAACTGTTTTTT. The entire variable domain, with the rest obtained from reference TRBV7-2 and TRBJ1-4, is as follows: GAGVSQSPSNKVTEKGKDVELRCDPISGHTALYWYRQSLGQGLEFLIYFQGNSAPDKSGLPSDRFSAERTGGSVSTLTIQRTQQEDSAVYLCASSLERPPEKLFFGSGTQLSVL.

The chain recombines TRBV7-9 with TRBJ1-5; 10 positions match TRBD1. Germline assignment: CDR1 SEHNR and CDR2 FQNEAQ (reference sequence). V gave up 0 bases and J gave up 5 bases; unmatched junction bases: 7. This CDR3 comprises 17 residues. CDR3 loop: CASSLAGTGEGDQPQHF. Written as DNA, the CDR3 is TGTGCCAGCAGCTTAGCCGGGACAGGGGAGGGGGATCAGCCCCAGCATTTT.

The rearrangement links TRBV28 to TRBJ1-2, with a possible D match to TRBD1 (5 bases). With 1 base removed from V and 5 bases from J, the gap between germline ends came to 14 bases. Germline V gene sequence: CDR1 MDHEN, CDR2 SYDVKM. This CDR3 region has 15 residues. The CDR3 spells CASSLYRGVGYGYTF. The CDR3 coding sequence is TGTGCCAGCAGTTTATATCGGGGGGTAGGATATGGCTACACCTTC.

This chain links TRBV19 with TRBJ2-7; 7 bases map to TRBD1. The CDR3 has 13 residues. Germline CDR1 reads LNHDA; CDR2 reads SQIVND (reference sequence). Unmatched junction bases numbered 3, after V lost 5 bases and J lost 2 bases. CDR3 DNA: TGTGCCAGTAGTCCGGGGACAGCCTACGAGCAGTACTTC. This gives the protein CASSPGTAYEQYF.

The chain is built from TRBV4-2 and TRBJ1-2; 7 positions match TRBD1. The CDR3 sequence is 14 residues long. The junction had 4 bases not matched to a gene; V was cut back by 3 bases and J by 3 bases. Germline CDR1 LGHNA, CDR2 YNFKEQ. CDR3 nucleotide sequence: TGTGCCAGCAGCCACAACAGGGGAGACTATGGCTACACCTTC. It codes for CASSHNRGDYGYTF.

This clone has just one count. This chain's CDR3 is CASSEGTDNQETQYF. DNA for the CDR3: TGCGCCAGCAGCGAGGGGACAGATAACCAAGAGACCCAGTACTTC. This chain joins TRBV4-3 and TRBJ2-5, with 7 bases identical to TRBD1. CDR1 and CDR2 from the germline V gene are LGHNA and YSLEER. The trim removed 5 bases at V and 0 bases at J, leaving 6 bases unmatched. This CDR3 is built from 15 residues.

The rearrangement uses TRBV4-3 and TRBJ1-2; 8 bases align to TRBD1. With V trimmed by 0 bases and J by 8 bases, 11 bases remained unmatched. Germline V gives CDR1 LGHNA, CDR2 YSLEER. The CDR3 loop spans 16 amino acids. The CDR3 protein is CASSQDRGPRGHGYTF. The CDR3 coding sequence is TGCGCCAGCAGCCAAGATCGTGGGCCCAGGGGGCACGGCTACACCTTC.

This clone turned up a few times. The chain employs TRBV27 and TRBJ1-1; 7 positions agree with TRBD1. Germline CDR1 and CDR2: MNHEY and SMNVEV (reference sequence). This CDR3 has 15 amino acids. V lost 5 bases and J lost 0; bases outside the gene matches: 6. CDR3 DNA sequence: TGTGCCAGCAGTGGGCGGACAGGTCTGAACACTGAAGCTTTCTTT. Translating gives CASSGRTGLNTEAFF.

The chain has TRBV2 and TRBJ2-2; 13 nucleotides match TRBD2. V dropped 8 bases and J dropped 1; count of bases not matched to a gene: 4. Germline V CDR1 and CDR2: SNHLY, FYNNEI. CDR3 size: 16 residues. The CDR3 sequence: CASLGLAGVNTGELFF. The CDR3 DNA reads TGTGCCAGCTTAGGACTAGCGGGAGTGAACACCGGGGAGCTGTTTTTT.

This clone was seen more than once but under ten times. The CDR3 sequence is CASSFLGAGGNSPLHF. The CDR3 DNA follows: TGTGCCAGCAGCTTTCTGGGGGCTGGAGGTAATTCACCCCTCCACTTT. The J gene is TRBJ1-6, the V gene TRBV5-6, with D possibly matching TRBD1 (6 bases). The germline CDR1 and CDR2 sequences are SGHDT and YYEEEE. Trimming removed 2 bases from V and 6 bases from J, with 15 bases in between. CDR3 length: 16 residues.

V gene TRBV5-1 combines with J gene TRBJ1-1; 7 positions match TRBD1. This CDR3 contains 13 residues. Trimming took 6 bases from V and 1 from J; bases not matched to a gene: 3. Germline V gene lookup returns CDR1 SGHRS and CDR2 YFSETQ. Here the CDR3 reads CASTRTGNTEAFF. The DNA of the CDR3 is TGCGCCAGCACACGGACAGGGAACACTGAAGCTTTCTTT.

The chain couples TRBV28 to TRBJ1-5; 8 bases line up with TRBD1. This CDR3 comprises 16 residues. The germline gives CDR1 MDHEN, CDR2 SYDVKM. J was trimmed by 3 bases and V by 7 bases; bases with no gene match: 11. CDR3 amino acids: CASTPSRQGNNQPQHF. In nucleotides, the CDR3 is TGTGCCAGCACCCCATCCCGACAGGGGAACAATCAGCCCCAGCATTTT.

The V gene is TRBV27, the J gene TRBJ2-5, with D possibly being TRBD1 (5 bases). With 6 bases removed from V and 6 bases from J, the gap between germline ends came to 29 bases. Germline assignment: CDR1 MNHEY and CDR2 SMNVEV (reference sequence). The CDR3 totals 18 residues. Here the CDR3 DNA reads TGTGCCAGCAGGCCCGTGGGCAGTTTCGACAGTCCGCAACAGACCCAGTACTTC. This sequence encodes CASRPVGSFDSPQQTQYF.

This chain connects TRBV5-1 to TRBJ2-2, with D maybe TRBD2 (5 bases). The CDR3 is made up of 13 amino acids. V was cut by 5 bases and J by 7 bases, with 12 bases left in between. Germline V lookup: CDR1 SGHRS, CDR2 YFSETQ. CDR3 bases: TGCGCCAGCAGGTCCGGGAAGAACGGGGAGCTGTTTTTT. This codes for CASRSGKNGELFF.

The rearrangement links TRBV9 to TRBJ1-2; 9 nucleotides agree with TRBD1. Losses at the gene ends were 4 bases for V and 0 bases for J; bases not matched to a gene: 19. This CDR3 contains 20 residues. Looked up from germline, CDR1 is SGDLS and CDR2 is YYNGEE. The CDR3 DNA reads TGTGCCAGCAGCCCACCCGGGGGGTGGGGACAGGGCGGGGCTAACTATGGCTACACCTTC. Translating it yields CASSPPGGWGQGGANYGYTF.

The chain recombines TRBV29-1 with TRBJ2-1, with 8 positions matching TRBD2. Germline assignment: CDR1 SQVTM and CDR2 ANQGSEA. The CDR3 has 12 residues. The CDR3 coding sequence is TGCGGGTTGGTAGCGGGATTGAATGAGCAGTTCTTC. Protein: CGLVAGLNEQFF.

The chain employs TRBV5-1 and TRBJ1-1, with 8 bases aligning to TRBD1. This CDR3 has 18 amino acids. Trimming cost V 0 bases and J 0 bases; bases outside gene matches: 10. Germline CDR1 and CDR2: SGHRS and YFSETQ. This chain's CDR3 is CASSLGQGSNRLNTEAFF. CDR3 nucleotide sequence: TGCGCCAGCAGCTTGGGACAGGGGTCTAATCGGCTGAACACTGAAGCTTTCTTT. Filled out from reference TRBV5-1 and TRBJ1-1, the complete variable domain reads KAGVTQTPRYLIKTRGQQVTLSCSPISGHRSVSWYQQTPGQGLQFLFEYFSETQRNKGNFPGRFSGRQFSNSRSEMNVSTLELGDSALYLCASSLGQGSNRLNTEAFFGQGTRLTVV.

V usage is TRBV14 and J usage is TRBJ2-1, with D unresolved. The CDR3 length is 15 residues. Germline CDR1 reads SGHDN; CDR2 reads FVKESK. Trimming took 0 bases from V and 6 from J, leaving 12 bases between them. DNA of the CDR3: TGTGCCAGCAGCCAAGACGCTAGTTGGAGCAATGAGCAGTTCTTC. Translation: CASSQDASWSNEQFF.

The CDR3 is CASGGHPAYEQYF. CDR3 DNA sequence: TGTGCCAGCGGTGGACACCCGGCCTACGAGCAGTACTTC. The chain employs TRBV28 and TRBJ2-7, with TRBD1 as a possible D gene (5 bases). The CDR3 spans 13 residues. The ends were cut back, 8 bases at V and 2 bases at J, with 13 bases in the middle. CDR1 is MDHEN, CDR2 SYDVKM, per germline.

This clone was picked up one time. The V and J genes are TRBV27 and TRBJ1-2; D is perhaps TRBD1 (6 bases). V was shortened by 9 bases and J by 5 bases, with 16 bases between the two germline ends. The CDR3 totals 13 residues. Germline V gene data show CDR1 as MNHEY and CDR2 as SMNVEV (reference sequence). This CDR3 reads CASRQDHRYGYTF. In DNA, the CDR3 is TGTGCCAGTAGACAGGACCACCGATATGGCTACACCTTC.

The V call is TRBV9, the J call TRBJ2-1; tentatively, D is TRBD2 (5 bases). Per the germline V gene, CDR1 is SGDLS and CDR2 is YYNGEE. V was trimmed by 0 bases and J by 0 bases, leaving 10 bases between them. The CDR3 length is 16 residues. The CDR3 reads CASSVAGTSSYNEQFF. DNA for the CDR3: TGTGCCAGCAGCGTAGCAGGAACTAGCTCCTACAATGAGCAGTTCTTC.

The gene calls are TRBV28 and TRBJ1-2; D is ambiguous. This CDR3 comprises 14 residues. The V end was cut by 6 bases, the J end by 4 bases, with 15 bases between. Germline CDR1 MDHEN, CDR2 SYDVKM. CDR3 protein: CASSAPDRGYGYTF. DNA for the CDR3: TGTGCCAGCAGCGCCCCTGACCGAGGCTATGGCTACACCTTC.

V is TRBV11-2 and J is TRBJ1-2; TRBD1 matches at 7 bases. Unmatched junction bases numbered 1, after V lost 1 base and J lost 2 bases. The CDR3 sequence is 14 residues long. Germline CDR1 reads SGHAT; CDR2 reads FQNNGV. This chain's CDR3 is CASSLGGQNYGYTF. The CDR3, as DNA: TGTGCCAGCAGCTTAGGGGGACAGAACTATGGCTACACCTTC.

The chain employs TRBV7-4 and TRBJ1-6, with unresolved D. The CDR3 totals 14 residues. Germline V CDR1 and CDR2: SGHVT, SQSDAQ. The ends were cut back, 3 bases at V and 4 bases at J, with 7 bases in the middle. CDR3 nucleotide sequence: TGTGCCAGCAGCTTGGGCCTATATAATTCACCCCTCCACTTT. Amino acid sequence: CASSLGLYNSPLHF.

The chain carries TRBV5-4 and TRBJ1-1, with D perhaps TRBD1 (6 bases). This CDR3 is built from 13 residues. Trimming left V 5 bases short and J 1 base short, with 9 bases between. Germline CDR1 reads SGHNT; CDR2 reads YYREEE (reference sequence). Written as DNA, the CDR3 is TGTGCCAGCAGGTGGACAGAGAACACTGAAGCTTTCTTT. Translating it yields CASRWTENTEAFF.